The 27 T cell receptor beta chains below were found in one sample sequenced in a study of high-grade serous ovarian cancer treatment subgroups. The repertoire was sequenced with immunoSEQ multiplex PCR; TCRdb's copy has only in-frame clones and lacks some. The data hold 15,000 to 20,000 clones, with 73% observed a single time. Tumor samples were obtained before definitive surgery or chemotherapy. Material: tumor tissue. The origin of the receptors is a human donor with high-grade serous ovarian cancer.

This sequence joins TRBV6-6 and TRBJ1-5, with 7 bases matching TRBD1. Looked up from germline, CDR1 is MNHNY and CDR2 is SVGAGI (reference sequence). This CDR3 region has 14 residues. After removal of 10 bases from V and 0 bases from J, the junction contained 6 bases not matched to a gene. For the CDR3, the DNA is TGTGCCACCCAGGACAGGCATAGCAATCAGCCCCAGCATTTT. This translates into CATQDRHSNQPQHF.

The sample holds one count of this clone. This chain uses TRBV25-1 with TRBJ2-2; 7 positions agree with TRBD1. Germline-derived CDR1 and CDR2 are MGHDK and SYGVNS. The CDR3 runs to 16 residues. After removal of 4 bases from V and 1 base from J, the junction contained 6 bases not matched to a gene. The CDR3 protein is CASSGYRGQNTGELFF. CDR3 nucleotide sequence: TGTGCCAGCAGTGGATACAGGGGTCAGAACACCGGGGAGCTGTTTTTT.

J is TRBJ1-1 and V is TRBV7-9; the D gene is possibly TRBD1 (6 bases). V shed 1 base and J shed 4 bases, with 10 bases lying between them. Looked up from germline, CDR1 is SEHNR and CDR2 is FQNEAQ (reference sequence). The CDR3 contains 14 residues. CDR3 bases: TGTGCCAGCAGCTTAGGGGGGGCAGGCACTGAAGCTTTCTTT. Amino acid sequence: CASSLGGAGTEAFF. Together with reference TRBV7-9 and TRBJ1-1, the CDR3 gives the full variable domain: DTGVSQNPRHKITKRGQNVTFRCDPISEHNRLYWYRQTLGQGPEFLTYFQNEAQLEKSRLLSDRFSAERPKGSFSTLEIQRTEQGDSAMYLCASSLGGAGTEAFFGQGTRLTVV.

CDR3 amino acids: CASSLYHVGTSNEQFF. Written as DNA, the CDR3 is TGTGCCAGCAGCTTGTATCATGTTGGGACTAGTAATGAGCAGTTCTTC. This sequence joins TRBV5-6 and TRBJ2-1, with 8 bases fitting TRBD2. CDR1 and CDR2 (germline): SGHDT, YYEEEE. The trim removed 1 base at V and 7 bases at J, leaving 10 bases unmatched. This CDR3 spans 16 amino acids.

J is TRBJ1-1 and V is TRBV30; 7 nucleotides agree with TRBD1. V shed 2 bases, J shed 1 base, and the junction held 19 bases outside the gene matches. Germline V gives CDR1 GTSNPN, CDR2 SVGIG (reference sequence). The CDR3 is made up of 19 amino acids. The DNA for the CDR3 is TGTGCCTGGAGTCATACCCTCGGACAGGCGGGAGGTACGAACACTGAAGCTTTCTTT. Residues: CAWSHTLGQAGGTNTEAFF.

This clone was found a few times. V usage is TRBV4-1 and J usage is TRBJ1-6; TRBD1 is a possible D gene (5 bases). This CDR3 has 16 amino acids. V lost 0 bases, J lost 7 bases, and 13 bases lay in between. Germline values: CDR1 MGHRA, CDR2 YSYEKL. CDR3 protein: CASSQDPDKGNSPLHF. In DNA form, the CDR3 reads TGCGCCAGCAGCCAAGATCCGGACAAGGGGAATTCACCCCTCCACTTT.

This clone appeared a single time. This rearrangement joins TRBV18 to TRBJ1-2, with 9 nucleotides matching TRBD1. The V segment lost 2 bases and the J segment 8 bases; nucleotides outside the gene matches: 9. Germline loops: CDR1 KGHSH, CDR2 LQKENI. This CDR3 comprises 15 residues. DNA of the CDR3: TGTGCCAGCTCACCATTAAGGGACAGGGATGACGGCTACACCTTC. This translates into CASSPLRDRDDGYTF.

This rearrangement joins TRBV4-2 to TRBJ2-7, with D maybe TRBD2 (5 bases). The V gene lost 4 bases and the J gene lost 4 bases, with 5 bases spanning the gap. The CDR3 spans 11 residues. Germline V lookup: CDR1 LGHNA, CDR2 YNFKEQ. The CDR3 region has the DNA TGTGCCAGCAGCCGAGGGTACGAGCAGTACTTC. As protein: CASSRGYEQYF.

The chain employs TRBV6-1 and TRBJ2-3, with TRBD2 matching 8 bases. Germline loops: CDR1 MNHNS, CDR2 SASEGT. Unmatched junction bases numbered 12, after V lost 4 bases and J lost 6 bases. The CDR3 loop spans 16 amino acids. The CDR3 region has the DNA TGTGCCAGCAGTGGGGGTTCCATCGGGGGGGCGGATACGCAGTATTTT. Its translation: CASSGGSIGGADTQYF.

The V call is TRBV5-1, the J call TRBJ2-1; D gene uncertain. CDR3 length: 12 residues. V was pared by 6 bases and J by 4 bases, with 8 bases between. Germline V gene data show CDR1 as SGHRS and CDR2 as YFSETQ. The CDR3: CASTSGYNEQFF. The CDR3 coding sequence is TGCGCCAGCACATCCGGTTACAATGAGCAGTTCTTC.

V gene TRBV5-6 combines with J gene TRBJ1-2, with a possible D match to TRBD1 (5 bases). Trimming left V 4 bases short and J 4 bases short, with 11 bases between. Germline-derived CDR1 and CDR2 are SGHDT and YYEEEE. The length of the CDR3 is 13 residues. CDR3 residues: CASSLGQLYGYTF. CDR3 DNA sequence: TGTGCCAGCAGCCTAGGACAACTCTATGGCTACACCTTC.

The J gene is TRBJ2-5, the V gene TRBV18, with TRBD1 matching 10 bases. J gave up 5 bases and V 6 bases, and 15 bases lay outside the gene matches. The CDR3 covers 17 residues. The germline CDR1 and CDR2 sequences are KGHSH and LQKENI. The CDR3 sequence is CASSAISGTGDRETQYF. CDR3 coding DNA: TGTGCCAGCTCCGCCATTTCCGGGACAGGGGATCGGGAGACCCAGTACTTC.

The chain is built from TRBV10-3 and TRBJ2-3; TRBD2 is a possible D gene (5 bases). The CDR3 runs to 13 residues. Germline loops: CDR1 ENHRY, CDR2 SYGVKD. CDR3 coding DNA: TGTGCTAGAGGCGAGGGATTAGGAGATACGCAGTATTTT. It specifies CARGEGLGDTQYF.

The gene calls are TRBV9 and TRBJ1-4, with D possibly TRBD1 on 6 matching bases. The V and J ends lost 2 bases and 5 bases respectively, with 13 bases between them. The CDR3 length is 15 residues. From germline, CDR1 is SGDLS and CDR2 YYNGEE. The CDR3 DNA reads TGTGCCAGCAGCGTTGAGGGGGGACAAAATGAAAAACTGTTTTTT. Translation: CASSVEGGQNEKLFF.

This chain connects TRBV28 to TRBJ1-4; D is undetermined. The CDR3 is 13 residues long. Trimming cost V 3 bases and J 0 bases, with 2 bases left between them. Germline V gene data show CDR1 as MDHEN and CDR2 as SYDVKM. The chain's CDR3 is CASSFATNEKLFF. The CDR3 bases are TGTGCCAGCAGTTTTGCAACTAATGAAAAACTGTTTTTT.

This clone was seen a few times. This chain links TRBV5-4 with TRBJ2-7, with 7 bases aligning to TRBD2. The germline gives CDR1 SGHNT, CDR2 YYREEE (reference sequence). The trim removed 1 base at V and 0 bases at J, leaving 4 bases unmatched. The CDR3 has 15 residues. The CDR3 bases are TGTGCCAGCAGCTTGTATCGGGGGGACTCCTACGAGCAGTACTTC. Amino acids: CASSLYRGDSYEQYF.

J is TRBJ2-5 and V is TRBV4-2; D not resolved. CDR1 and CDR2 from the germline V gene are LGHNA and YNFKEQ. V was shortened by 4 bases and J by 5 bases, with 17 bases between the two germline ends. CDR3 size: 15 residues. The CDR3 DNA reads as TGTGCCAGCAGCCCACAGATGGTCGGATGGGAGACCCAGTACTTC. Amino acids: CASSPQMVGWETQYF.

This rearrangement joins TRBV30 to TRBJ2-5, with 10 bases identical to TRBD1. The CDR3 length is 15 residues. V shed 7 bases, J shed 4 bases, and the junction held 12 bases outside the gene matches. CDR1 is GTSNPN and CDR2 is SVGIG in the germline V gene (reference sequence). The CDR3 DNA sequence: TGTGCCTCAACCAGAGGGGGACAGGGGAGAGAGACCCAGTACTTC. Encoded protein: CASTRGGQGRETQYF.

The rearrangement links TRBV28 to TRBJ2-5, with TRBD2 identical over 12 bases. Looked up from germline, CDR1 is MDHEN and CDR2 is SYDVKM. The CDR3 is made up of 15 amino acids. Losses at the gene ends were 6 bases for V and 1 base for J; bases not matched to a gene: 3. The CDR3 nucleotides are TGTGCCAGCAGACCTAGCGGGGGGGCCCAAGAGACCCAGTACTTC. Its translation is CASRPSGGAQETQYF.

The chain links TRBV21-1 to TRBJ2-7; the listed D gene, TRBD2, was not tested against the DNA. TRBV21-1 is a pseudogene locus. The CDR3 is made up of 13 amino acids. CDR3 sequence (DNA): TGTGCCAGCAGCAAATTGTCGGTCTACGAGCAGTACTTC. Translation gives CASSKLSVYEQYF.

The genes are TRBV5-1 and TRBJ2-1, with 7 bases matching TRBD2. Germline-derived CDR1 and CDR2 are SGHRS and YFSETQ. The CDR3 runs 15 residues. Trimming at V came to 1 base and at J to 5 bases, leaving 6 bases not matched to a gene. The CDR3 spells CASSLIGGSNNEQFF. The CDR3 bases are TGCGCCAGCAGCTTGATCGGGGGGTCAAACAATGAGCAGTTCTTC.

The chain combines TRBV5-1 with TRBJ2-7; maybe TRBD1 (6 bases). The CDR3 is made up of 13 amino acids. V lost 4 bases, J lost 4 bases, and 12 bases lay in between. CDR1 SGHRS and CDR2 YFSETQ come from the germline V gene. The CDR3 sequence: CASSTGTLYEQYF. CDR3 DNA: TGCGCCAGCAGCACAGGGACACTTTACGAGCAGTACTTC.

This clone was detected only a few times. The CDR3 coding sequence is TGTGCCAGCAGCTTAGGACCAGGGGGGCGCTCCTACGAGCAGTACTTC. This codes for CASSLGPGGRSYEQYF. The chain recombines TRBV7-3 with TRBJ2-7; TRBD1 might be the D (7 bases). CDR1 and CDR2 (germline): SGHTA, FQGTGA. Trimming stripped 2 bases from V and 0 bases from J, with 14 bases between. This CDR3 has 16 amino acids.

The gene calls are TRBV7-8 and TRBJ2-7, with D perhaps matching TRBD1 (6 bases). The CDR3 extends over 13 amino acids. The V end lost 1 base, the J end lost 6 bases, and 10 bases lay between the germline ends. Germline CDR1 reads SGHVS; CDR2 reads FQNEAQ. The CDR3 nucleotides read TGTGCCAGCAGCTTAGACAGGGCTCTCGAGCAGTACTTC. Amino acid sequence: CASSLDRALEQYF.

The chain couples TRBV14 to TRBJ2-2; no definite D call. This CDR3 region has 17 residues. Trimming took off 4 bases at V and 1 base at J, with 16 bases between the two ends. Germline CDR1 is SGHDN and CDR2 is FVKESK. CDR3 sequence (DNA): TGTGCCAGCAGCCCCCCCCGGCAGCGACTGAACACCGGGGAGCTGTTTTTT. Translated, it gives CASSPPRQRLNTGELFF.

The chain has TRBV19 and TRBJ2-1, with 8 bases identical to TRBD2. The V and J ends lost 5 bases and 4 bases, in that order; junction bases with no gene match: 7. The CDR3 runs 15 residues. Germline loops: CDR1 LNHDA, CDR2 SQIVND (reference sequence). CDR3 coding DNA: TGTGCCAGTAGTGGAGGACTAGCACCTTACAATGAGCAGTTCTTC. This translates into CASSGGLAPYNEQFF.

This chain joins TRBV6-6 and TRBJ2-7; 9 bases are a match to TRBD1. This CDR3 comprises 14 residues. Per the germline V gene, CDR1 is MNHNY and CDR2 is SVGAGI (reference sequence). V lost 2 bases and J lost 5; bases outside the gene matches: 4. The CDR3 DNA reads as TGTGCCAGCAGTTACGCGGACAGGGGCCACGAGCAGTACTTC. Amino acids: CASSYADRGHEQYF.